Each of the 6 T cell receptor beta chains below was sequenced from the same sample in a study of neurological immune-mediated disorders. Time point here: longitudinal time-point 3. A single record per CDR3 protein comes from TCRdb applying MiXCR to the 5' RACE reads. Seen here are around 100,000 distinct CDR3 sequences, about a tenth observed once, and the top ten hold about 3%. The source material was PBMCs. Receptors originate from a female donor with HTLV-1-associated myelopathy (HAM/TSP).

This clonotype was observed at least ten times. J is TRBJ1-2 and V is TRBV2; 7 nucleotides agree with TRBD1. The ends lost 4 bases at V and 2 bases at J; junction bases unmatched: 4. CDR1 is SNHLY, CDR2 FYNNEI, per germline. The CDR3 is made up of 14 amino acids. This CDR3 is CASSADRANYGYTF. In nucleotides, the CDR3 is TGTGCCAGCAGTGCCGACAGGGCGAACTATGGCTACACCTTC.

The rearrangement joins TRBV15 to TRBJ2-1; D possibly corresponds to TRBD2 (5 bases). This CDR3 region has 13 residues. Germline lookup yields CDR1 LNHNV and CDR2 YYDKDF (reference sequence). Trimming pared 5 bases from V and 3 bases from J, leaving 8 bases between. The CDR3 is CATSARDYNEQFF. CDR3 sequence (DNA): TGTGCCACCAGCGCCCGGGACTACAATGAGCAGTTCTTC.

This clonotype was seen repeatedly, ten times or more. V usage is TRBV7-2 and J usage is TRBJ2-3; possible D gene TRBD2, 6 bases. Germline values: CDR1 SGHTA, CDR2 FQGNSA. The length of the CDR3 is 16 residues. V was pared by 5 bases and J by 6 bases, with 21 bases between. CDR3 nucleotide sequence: TGTGCCAGCAGCCCAACTAGCTCGACCCACCTCGATACGCAGTATTTT. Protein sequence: CASSPTSSTHLDTQYF.

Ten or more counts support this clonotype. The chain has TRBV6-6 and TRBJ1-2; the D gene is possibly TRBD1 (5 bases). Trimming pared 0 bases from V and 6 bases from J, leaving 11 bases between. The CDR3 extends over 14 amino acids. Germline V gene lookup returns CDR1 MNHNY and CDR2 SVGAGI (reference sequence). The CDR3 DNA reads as TGTGCCAGCAGTTACTCCGGGACTCAGAATGGCTACACCTTC. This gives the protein CASSYSGTQNGYTF.

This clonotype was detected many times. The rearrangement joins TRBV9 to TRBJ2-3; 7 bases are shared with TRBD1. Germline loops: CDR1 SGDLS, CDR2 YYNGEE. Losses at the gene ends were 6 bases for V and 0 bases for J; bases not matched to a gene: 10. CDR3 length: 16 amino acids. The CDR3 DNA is TGTGCCAGCATCAAGGGGGCGGACGCTAGCACAGATACGCAGTATTTT. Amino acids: CASIKGADASTDTQYF.

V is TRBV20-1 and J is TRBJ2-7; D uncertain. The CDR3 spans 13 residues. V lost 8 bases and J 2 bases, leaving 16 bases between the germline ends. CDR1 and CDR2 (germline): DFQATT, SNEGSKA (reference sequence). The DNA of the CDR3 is TGCAGTACTGTCGGGCGCTATCCCTACGAGCAGTACTTC. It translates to CSTVGRYPYEQYF.